These 8 T cell receptor beta chains were sequenced from one sample in a study of blood T cell repertoires in COVID-19. Sequencing used immunoSEQ multiplex PCR; TCRdb keeps in-frame clones, though not all of them. The sample records 210,000 or so clones, 84% being singletons. Sequenced input: peripheral blood. Receptors originate from a woman between 65 and 79 years old with active or convalescent COVID-19.

This chain links TRBV28 with TRBJ2-3; TRBD2 matches at 7 bases. The CDR3 is made up of 16 amino acids. CDR1 MDHEN and CDR2 SYDVKM come from the germline V gene. J was trimmed by 9 bases and V by 6 bases; bases with no gene match: 18. CDR3 nucleotide sequence: TGTGCCAGCAGCCCCCACCGACTACCCGCGGGGGTAACGCAGTATTTT. Translated, it gives CASSPHRLPAGVTQYF.

In DNA, the CDR3 is TGTGCCAGCAGTGACAGAGGAGCGCCTAGCACAGATACGCAGTATTTT. Translating it yields CASSDRGAPSTDTQYF. The chain employs TRBV6-4 and TRBJ2-3; D is undetermined. The CDR3 contains 16 residues. Germline CDR1 MRHNA, CDR2 SNTAGT. Trimming took off 2 bases at V and 0 bases at J, with 12 bases between the two ends.

The J gene is TRBJ2-1, the V gene TRBV11-2; 11 nucleotides match TRBD2. The ends lost 5 bases at V and 7 bases at J; junction bases unmatched: 10. The germline gives CDR1 SGHAT, CDR2 FQNNGV. The CDR3 is made up of 16 amino acids. CDR3 in amino acids: CASSPGLAGVVNEQFF. The CDR3 DNA reads as TGTGCCAGCAGCCCCGGACTAGCGGGTGTGGTAAATGAGCAGTTCTTC.

This clone was seen a single time. The V gene is TRBV5-1, the J gene TRBJ2-2; 11 bases are shared with TRBD2. Germline V lookup: CDR1 SGHRS, CDR2 YFSETQ. The CDR3 has 18 amino acids. V shed 4 bases, J shed 2 bases, and the junction held 10 bases outside the gene matches. The CDR3 bases are TGCGCCAGCAGCCTATTTACCGGGACTAGCGGAAACACCGGGGAGCTGTTTTTT. The encoded protein is CASSLFTGTSGNTGELFF.

The gene calls are TRBV19 and TRBJ2-2; D is possibly TRBD1 (6 bases). In germline, CDR1 is LNHDA, CDR2 SQIVND (reference sequence). CDR3 length equals 15 residues. With 5 bases removed from V and 4 bases from J, the gap between germline ends came to 14 bases. CDR3 in DNA: TGTGCCAGTAGTGTACAGGGACGGGGCACCGGGGAGCTGTTTTTT. This translates into CASSVQGRGTGELFF.

The chain has TRBV5-1 and TRBJ2-1; the match to TRBD2 covers 7 bases. This CDR3 has 14 residues. The V and J ends lost 6 bases and 6 bases, in that order; junction bases with no gene match: 9. Germline-derived CDR1 and CDR2 are SGHRS and YFSETQ. CDR3 amino acids: CASKEGGSLNEQFF. DNA for the CDR3: TGCGCCAGCAAGGAGGGCGGGAGCCTCAATGAGCAGTTCTTC.

The DNA for the CDR3 is TGTGCCAGCAGTTTATTAGGGACAGGAAGCAATCAGCCCCAGCATTTT. The encoded protein is CASSLLGTGSNQPQHF. The chain uses TRBV28 and TRBJ1-5; 8 nucleotides line up with TRBD1. The length of the CDR3 is 16 residues. J lost 1 base, V lost 1 base, and 3 bases had no gene match. CDR1 is MDHEN, CDR2 SYDVKM, per germline. Looking up the rest from reference TRBV28 and TRBJ1-5 gives the full variable domain: DVKVTQSSRYLVKRTGEKVFLECVQDMDHENMFWYRQDPGLGLRLIYFSYDVKMKEKGDIPEGYSVSREKKERFSLILESASTNQTSMYLCASSLLGTGSNQPQHFGDGTRLSIL.

This clone has just a few counts. The rearrangement uses TRBV7-2 and TRBJ1-3; 7 nucleotides match TRBD1. Germline V CDR1 and CDR2: SGHTA, FQGNSA. The CDR3 spans 15 residues. V was pared by 1 base and J by 7 bases, with 7 bases of the junction left unmatched. The CDR3, as DNA: TGTGCCAGCAGCTTAGTTTCCCAGACAGGGAACACCATATATTTT. As protein: CASSLVSQTGNTIYF.